The sequence of this T cell receptor (beta chain) was determined in a study of blood T cell repertoires in COVID-19. Study-wide background: Acute and convalescent COVID-19 specimens originated in the United States, Italy and Spain. T cells, B-cell-depleted T cells, or PBMCs provided the cDNA or gDNA that served as material.

CDR1 is KGHSH, CDR2 LQKENI, per germline. This CDR3 contains 13 residues. Trimming left V 2 bases short and J 4 bases short, with 6 bases between. As handled by the study authors: From reference gene primer amplification, estimates of nucleated cell counts were derived. The protocol was immunoSEQ multiplex PCR, while the TCRdb copy is restricted to in-frame clones and leaves out a portion. For V, J and clone size, that table is used; D and trimming come from the DNA. The table records fewer than 250,000 clones, 88% of them present only once. Input material: peripheral blood. The chain joins TRBV18 to TRBJ1-5; D is unclear. The sequence was collected from a man in his 70s with acute or convalescent COVID-19. The CDR3 sequence is CASSPGENQPQHF. DNA of the CDR3: TGTGCCAGCTCACCAGGGGAGAATCAGCCCCAGCATTTT.